The 30 T cell receptor beta chains presented below share a single source sample, sequenced in a study of T-cell reconstitution after alpha-beta-depleted transplantation in children (TCRdb year 2016). Receptor amplification or capture employed PCR. Sequencing was performed on an Illumina HiSeq 2500. To normalize quantification of the TCRbeta repertoire, the TCR libraries were built with molecular barcoding that relied on unique molecular identifiers. In-frame beta chains were kept once TCRdb had trimmed the public reads at Q25 with fastp and called clones with MiXCR. Rows matching on CDR3 protein sequence are summarized as one entry with the most common DNA and genes. Across this sample there are about a million distinct CDR3 sequences, with 25% to 35% seen only once. In total, the top ten clones hold roughly 28% of the sample. The sample's treatment or condition label is to be understood as: allogeneic hematopoietic cell transplantation with graft depleted of TCRalphabeta T cells and CD19 B cells.

Specimen: PBMCs, mostly from graft donor cells, collected 360 days after TCRalphabeta/CD19-depleted stem cell transplant. Receptor source: a boy under two years old who had a stem cell transplant for SCID, so the T cells may come from the graft donor.

V is TRBV6-5 and J is TRBJ2-4; tentatively, D is TRBD2 (6 bases). Germline CDR1 and CDR2: MNHEY and SVGAGI. CDR3 size: 13 residues. Trimming took 4 bases from V and 4 from J, leaving 8 bases between them. DNA of the CDR3: TGTGCCAGCAGTTGGGGGGTTAAAAACATTCAGTACTTC. This translates into CASSWGVKNIQYF.

In this sample, this clonotype turned up a few times. The rearrangement uses TRBV6-1 and TRBJ1-2, with D possibly TRBD1 on 5 matching bases. The CDR3 length is 15 residues. V was shortened by 7 bases and J by 3 bases, with 18 bases between the two germline ends. Per the germline V gene, CDR1 is MNHNS and CDR2 is SASEGT. The CDR3 is CASTAGFGIYYGYTF. CDR3 DNA: TGTGCCAGCACCGCAGGGTTTGGTATTTACTATGGCTACACCTTC.

V gene TRBV6-5 combines with J gene TRBJ1-2, with D possibly TRBD1 on 6 matching bases. Trimming pared 4 bases from V and 6 bases from J, leaving 18 bases between. Germline-derived CDR1 and CDR2 are MNHEY and SVGAGI. The CDR3 is 15 amino acids. The DNA for the CDR3 is TGTGCCAGCAGTTTAGGACCGCAGGGGTTGAATGGCTACACCTTC. Its protein product is CASSLGPQGLNGYTF.

The genes are TRBV6-5 and TRBJ2-2; D not resolved. This CDR3 is 16 amino acids long. V lost 2 bases to trimming and J lost 0 bases, with 10 bases between them. The germline V gene encodes CDR1 MNHEY and CDR2 SVGAGI. The CDR3 nucleotides are TGTGCCAGCAGTTACATGCGGCTGGCGAACACCGGGGAGCTGTTTTTT. This gives the protein CASSYMRLANTGELFF.

The J gene is TRBJ1-5, the V gene TRBV6-1; 8 positions match TRBD1. The CDR3 runs 13 residues. The junction had 4 bases not matched to a gene; V was cut back by 5 bases and J by 7 bases. Germline V gives CDR1 MNHNS, CDR2 SASEGT. The chain's CDR3 is CASSMDRVQPQHF. CDR3 in DNA: TGTGCCAGCAGTATGGACAGGGTGCAGCCCCAGCATTTT.

The chain links TRBV2 to TRBJ2-3; D uncertain. The CDR3 length is 15 residues. The germline V gene encodes CDR1 SNHLY and CDR2 FYNNEI. V was pared by 4 bases and J by 2 bases, with 13 bases between. CDR3 residues: CASSVSLAFTDTQYF. For the CDR3, the DNA is TGTGCCAGCAGTGTCAGCCTGGCCTTCACAGATACGCAGTATTTT.

V is TRBV3-1 and J is TRBJ2-1; TRBD2 matches 14 bases. The CDR3 has 20 residues. V lost 3 bases and J lost 0; bases outside the gene matches: 10. Looked up from germline, CDR1 is LGHDT and CDR2 is YNNKEL (reference sequence). The CDR3: CASSQRGLAGDGSSYNEQFF. CDR3 sequence (DNA): TGTGCCAGCAGCCAGAGGGGACTAGCGGGGGACGGGAGCTCCTACAATGAGCAGTTCTTC.

In its sample, this clonotype was seen a few times. The chain couples TRBV7-9 to TRBJ2-3, with 8 bases aligning to TRBD2. CDR3 size: 16 residues. Germline-derived CDR1 and CDR2 are SEHNR and FQNEAQ (reference sequence). The V segment lost 4 bases and the J segment 2 bases; nucleotides outside the gene matches: 8. This chain's CDR3 is CASSSTGGRVTDTQYF. The CDR3 nucleotides are TGTGCCAGCAGCTCGACGGGGGGGCGGGTCACAGATACGCAGTATTTT.

The V call is TRBV5-1, the J call TRBJ1-1; D is possibly TRBD1 (5 bases). V lost 4 bases to trimming and J lost 8 bases, with 21 bases between them. CDR1 and CDR2 (germline): SGHRS, YFSETQ. This CDR3 region has 15 residues. CDR3 DNA sequence: TGCGCCAGCAGCGAAAACCCTATCCCGGGACGCGAAGCTTTCTTT. It is translated as CASSENPIPGREAFF.

This clonotype was counted a single time. The rearrangement uses TRBV11-2 and TRBJ2-2; D is possibly TRBD1 or TRBD2 (7 bases each). Trimming stripped 5 bases from V and 3 bases from J, with 16 bases between. Germline V gene sequence: CDR1 SGHAT, CDR2 FQNNGV. The CDR3 is made up of 16 amino acids. CDR3 sequence: CASSQGGGQYTGELFF. For the CDR3, the DNA is TGTGCCAGCAGCCAGGGGGGGGGGCAGTACACCGGGGAGCTGTTTTTT.

This chain uses TRBV7-2 with TRBJ2-7, with D maybe TRBD2 (6 bases). This CDR3 is built from 16 residues. V shed 1 base and J shed 6 bases, with 19 bases lying between them. The germline V gene encodes CDR1 SGHTA and CDR2 FQGNSA. The CDR3 bases are TGTGCCAGCAGCTTAGGACTAGTCCCGACCCGGGTCGAGCAGTACTTC. Translation: CASSLGLVPTRVEQYF.

V usage is TRBV4-2 and J usage is TRBJ2-5; 8 bases are a match to TRBD2. Germline CDR1 reads LGHNA; CDR2 reads YNFKEQ. Trimming removed 1 base from V and 5 bases from J; junction bases left unmatched: 9. This CDR3 is built from 16 residues. CDR3 loop: CASSQAGTSKSETQYF. DNA of the CDR3: TGTGCCAGCAGCCAAGCCGGGACTAGTAAGAGTGAGACCCAGTACTTC.

V and J are TRBV14 and TRBJ2-7; 8 bases map to TRBD2. The CDR3 has 15 amino acids. The germline V gene encodes CDR1 SGHDN and CDR2 FVKESK. V dropped 4 bases and J dropped 2; count of bases not matched to a gene: 7. The CDR3, as DNA: TGTGCCAGCAGCCGAACTAGCGGAACTACCTACGAGCAGTACTTC. Translating it yields CASSRTSGTTYEQYF. The full variable domain, completed using reference TRBV14 and TRBJ2-7, is EAGVTQFPSHSVIEKGQTVTLRCDPISGHDNLYWYRRVMGKEIKFLLHFVKESKQDESGMPNNRFLAERTGGTYSTLKVQPAELEDSGVYFCASSRTSGTTYEQYFGPGTRLTVT.

Details on this clonotype: A read error is likely, as this CDR3 ends without the conserved phenylalanine or tryptophan. The chain has TRBV24-1 and TRBJ1-2, with D maybe TRBD1 (5 bases). Looked up from germline, CDR1 is KGHDR and CDR2 is SFDVKD. V was trimmed by 3 bases and J by 8 bases, leaving 18 bases between them. This CDR3 is built from 15 residues. The CDR3 coding sequence is TGTGCCACCAGTGATCCCGGGGCGCCTAACTCAGGCTACACCTGC. Its translation: CATSDPGAPNSGYTC.

This clonotype was detected only a few times. V is TRBV5-5 and J is TRBJ1-2; 7 positions agree with TRBD1. The CDR3 has 13 residues. Germline lookup yields CDR1 SGHKS and CDR2 YYEKEE (reference sequence). The V segment lost 4 bases and the J segment 4 bases; nucleotides outside the gene matches: 4. The CDR3 loop is CASSRDRSYGYTF. CDR3 DNA: TGTGCCAGCAGCCGGGACAGATCCTATGGCTACACCTTC.

This chain uses TRBV6-2 or TRBV6-3 with TRBJ2-1; possible D gene TRBD2, 5 bases. The CDR3 length is 16 residues. V lost 6 bases and J lost 8, with 23 bases in between. In germline, CDR1 is MNHEY, CDR2 SVGEGT. The CDR3 sequence: CASSPGWVWPNHEQFF. CDR3 nucleotide sequence: TGTGCCAGCAGCCCGGGGTGGGTCTGGCCTAACCATGAGCAGTTCTTC.

There are a few counts of this clonotype. The chain has TRBV29-1 and TRBJ2-6, with D perhaps matching TRBD2 (5 bases). Trimming cost V 5 bases and J 0 bases, with 11 bases left between them. The CDR3 totals 15 residues. Germline V lookup: CDR1 SQVTM, CDR2 ANQGSEA. As DNA, the CDR3 is TGCAGCGTTAGAGGGAGTATCTCTGGGGCCAACGTCCTGACTTTC. Translated, it gives CSVRGSISGANVLTF.

The chain is built from TRBV6-2 or TRBV6-3 and TRBJ2-1, with 7 bases identical to TRBD2. This CDR3 has 19 residues. Germline trimming cut 2 bases from V and 3 bases from J; bases unmatched to any gene: 16. CDR1 is MNHEY, CDR2 SVGEGT, per germline. The CDR3 coding sequence is TGTGCCAGCAGTTACGATACTGTTGGGGCTAGCGGAATCTACAATGAGCAGTTCTTC. Its translation: CASSYDTVGASGIYNEQFF.

The rearrangement links TRBV6-2 or TRBV6-3 to TRBJ1-1; D remains unclear. The germline V gene encodes CDR1 MNHEY and CDR2 SVGEGT. V lost 2 bases to trimming and J lost 2 bases, with 9 bases between them. The CDR3 length is 14 residues. The DNA for the CDR3 is TGTGCCAGCAGTTACCGGGGAAGCAACACTGAAGCTTTCTTT. Translation: CASSYRGSNTEAFF.

The CDR3 DNA follows: TGTGCCAGCAGCTTAGCGTCCAGAGCGGGTACGCAGTATTTT. It encodes CASSLASRAGTQYF. The genes are TRBV7-2 and TRBJ2-3; D perhaps matches TRBD2 (6 bases). The CDR3 runs 14 residues. V dropped 0 bases and J dropped 8 bases, with 12 bases sitting between them. Germline CDR1 SGHTA, CDR2 FQGNSA.

This clonotype was observed a handful of times. The chain couples TRBV10-2 to TRBJ2-3, with 7 bases lining up with TRBD2. The CDR3 has 16 residues. Germline CDR1 reads WSHSY; CDR2 reads SAAADI. The V segment lost 2 bases and the J segment 4 bases; nucleotides outside the gene matches: 9. CDR3 residues: CASSEREAGKADTQYF. As DNA, the CDR3 is TGCGCCAGCAGTGAGAGGGAAGCGGGGAAGGCAGATACGCAGTATTTT.

This CDR3 reads CASSPPTGNEKLFF. As DNA, the CDR3 is TGCGCCAGCAGCCCACCGACAGGGAATGAAAAACTGTTTTTT. The chain recombines TRBV5-1 with TRBJ1-4; 7 bases map to TRBD1. The CDR3 totals 14 residues. CDR1 is SGHRS, CDR2 YFSETQ, per germline. J gave up 5 bases and V 4 bases, and 5 bases lay outside the gene matches.

This clonotype was seen a handful of times. The chain recombines TRBV28 with TRBJ2-3; 8 nucleotides align to TRBD1. The CDR3 has 16 amino acids. Trimming removed 3 bases from V and 6 bases from J; junction bases left unmatched: 11. The germline CDR1 and CDR2 sequences are MDHEN and SYDVKM. In DNA, the CDR3 is TGTGCCAGCAGTTTCCCAACCGGACAGGGTAGTGATACGCAGTATTTT. It is translated as CASSFPTGQGSDTQYF.

The V call is TRBV12-3 or TRBV12-4, the J call TRBJ2-3; TRBD1 matches 10 bases. The trim removed 6 bases at V and 3 bases at J, leaving 6 bases unmatched. The CDR3 is made up of 15 amino acids. CDR3 sequence reads: CASRRPGQGTDTQYF. CDR3 in DNA: TGTGCCAGCAGGAGACCGGGACAGGGGACAGATACGCAGTATTTT.

The V call is TRBV9, the J call TRBJ2-1; D is unclear. CDR1 and CDR2 from the germline V gene are SGDLS and YYNGEE. The V and J ends lost 3 bases and 5 bases respectively, with 15 bases between them. CDR3 size: 15 residues. CDR3 loop: CASSGYPTVNNEQFF. CDR3 in DNA: TGTGCCAGCAGCGGATACCCGACTGTCAACAATGAGCAGTTCTTC.

This sequence joins TRBV6-1 and TRBJ2-7, with TRBD1 as a possible D gene (5 bases). Germline V gives CDR1 MNHNS, CDR2 SASEGT. This CDR3 contains 16 residues. V was pared by 6 bases and J by 3 bases, with 21 bases between. The CDR3 loop reads CASRTLGATTDYEQYF. The DNA of the CDR3 is TGTGCCAGCAGGACATTAGGGGCCACCACGGACTACGAGCAGTACTTC.

There are many counts of this clonotype. The chain employs TRBV29-1 and TRBJ2-3, with D uncertain. V was clipped by 1 base and J by 0 bases, with 8 bases between them. CDR1 is SQVTM and CDR2 is ANQGSEA in the germline V gene. The CDR3 runs 14 residues. This CDR3 reads CSVEGIRSTDTQYF. In DNA, the CDR3 is TGCAGCGTTGAAGGAATTCGGAGCACAGATACGCAGTATTTT.

The chain has TRBV29-1 and TRBJ2-3; possible D gene TRBD2, 6 bases. V gave up 1 base and J gave up 2 bases, with 7 bases separating them. Germline CDR1 reads SQVTM; CDR2 reads ANQGSEA. The CDR3 has 13 amino acids. The CDR3 DNA follows: TGCAGCGTTGAAGCGGGGGTCACAGATACGCAGTATTTT. It specifies CSVEAGVTDTQYF.

This clonotype has only a few counts. The chain couples TRBV27 to TRBJ2-7; D unresolved. Between the trimmed V and J ends, which lost 0 bases and 3 bases, there was a span of 12 bases. The germline gives CDR1 MNHEY, CDR2 SMNVEV (reference sequence). The CDR3 runs to 15 residues. The CDR3: CASSLSGSSLYEQYF. DNA for the CDR3: TGTGCCAGCAGTTTATCTGGCAGCTCTCTCTACGAGCAGTACTTC.

V gene TRBV28 combines with J gene TRBJ2-6; D might be TRBD2 (5 bases). Germline loops: CDR1 MDHEN, CDR2 SYDVKM. The CDR3 is 17 residues long. V gave up 3 bases and J gave up 4 bases, with 16 bases separating them. The CDR3 region has the DNA TGTGCCAGCAGTTTTGAAAGGTTCTTAGCGGGGGCCAACGTCCTGACTTTC. Protein product: CASSFERFLAGANVLTF.